This TCR beta chain comes out of a study of shared clonotypes between healthy human individuals. Study-wide context: The study used three CD4 naive, three CD4 memory, two CD8 naive and one CD8 memory plate per donor. Regarding the study as a whole: Estimated richness values were generally larger in naive subsets than in memory subsets.

The CDR3 covers 16 residues. Looked up from germline, CDR1 is MDHEN and CDR2 is SYDVKM. V was trimmed by 5 bases and J by 2 bases, leaving 19 bases between them. This clone was recorded only once. Its target is unknown. The naive CD8 population came from CD45RO-negative cells selected for CCR7, without terminally differentiated effector memory CD45RA+ cells. The assay was immunoSEQ multiplex PCR, and TCRdb's table has in-frame clones only and misses some. The sample lists 550,000 to 750,000 clones, 95% occurring once. This sequence was found in a woman in her twenties or thirties in good health. This rearrangement joins TRBV28 to TRBJ2-7; tentatively, D is TRBD1 (6 bases). The sequencing sample was made of naive CD8+ T cells sorted from blood. CDR3 in amino acids: CASSGNRDKDPYEQYF. The CDR3 DNA is TGTGCCAGCAGTGGCAACCGGGACAAGGACCCCTACGAGCAGTACTTC.